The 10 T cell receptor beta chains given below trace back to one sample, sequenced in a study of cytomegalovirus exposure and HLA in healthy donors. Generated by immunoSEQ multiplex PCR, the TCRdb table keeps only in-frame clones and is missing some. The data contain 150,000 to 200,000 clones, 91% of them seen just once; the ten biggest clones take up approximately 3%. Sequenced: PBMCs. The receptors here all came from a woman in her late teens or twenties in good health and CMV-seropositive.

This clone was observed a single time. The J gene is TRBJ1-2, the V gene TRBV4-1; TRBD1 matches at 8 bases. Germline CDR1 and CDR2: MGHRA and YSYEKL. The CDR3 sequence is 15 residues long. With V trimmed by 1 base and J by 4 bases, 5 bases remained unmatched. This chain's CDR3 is CASSQVAGGVYGYTF. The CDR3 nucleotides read TGCGCCAGCAGCCAAGTGGCAGGGGGCGTCTATGGCTACACCTTC.

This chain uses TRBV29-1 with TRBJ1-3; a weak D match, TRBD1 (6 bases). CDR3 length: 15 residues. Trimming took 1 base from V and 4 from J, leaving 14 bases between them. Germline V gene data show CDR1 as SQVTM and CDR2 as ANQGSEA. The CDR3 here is CSVEVGGGQGNTIYF. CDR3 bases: TGCAGCGTTGAAGTTGGCGGCGGACAGGGAAACACCATATATTTT.

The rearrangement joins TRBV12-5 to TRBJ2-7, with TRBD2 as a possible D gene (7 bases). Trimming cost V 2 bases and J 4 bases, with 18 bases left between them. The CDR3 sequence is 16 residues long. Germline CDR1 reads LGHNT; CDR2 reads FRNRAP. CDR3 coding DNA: TGTGCTAGTGGTTTGCCCCTCTCGGGGGGCTCTTACGAGCAGTACTTC. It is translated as CASGLPLSGGSYEQYF.

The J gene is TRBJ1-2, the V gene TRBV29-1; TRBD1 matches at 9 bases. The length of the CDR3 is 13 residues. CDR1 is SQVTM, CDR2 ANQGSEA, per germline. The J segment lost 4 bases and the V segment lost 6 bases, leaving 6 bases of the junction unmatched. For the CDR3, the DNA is TGCAGCGTCAGTGGGACAGGGAGCTATGGCTACACCTTC. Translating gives CSVSGTGSYGYTF.

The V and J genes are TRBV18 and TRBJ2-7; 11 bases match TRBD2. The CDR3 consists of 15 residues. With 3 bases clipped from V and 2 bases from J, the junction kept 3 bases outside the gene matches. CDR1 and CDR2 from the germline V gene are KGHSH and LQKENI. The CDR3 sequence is CASSPTSGITYEQYF. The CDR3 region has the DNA TGTGCCAGCTCACCGACTAGCGGGATTACCTACGAGCAGTACTTC.

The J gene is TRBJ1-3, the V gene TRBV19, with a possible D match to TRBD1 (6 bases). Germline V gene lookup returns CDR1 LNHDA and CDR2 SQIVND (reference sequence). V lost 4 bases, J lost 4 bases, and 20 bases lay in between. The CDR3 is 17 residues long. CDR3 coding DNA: TGTGCCAGTAGTACCTACCAGGGGCTGGCGTTGGGAAACACCATATATTTT. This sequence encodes CASSTYQGLALGNTIYF.

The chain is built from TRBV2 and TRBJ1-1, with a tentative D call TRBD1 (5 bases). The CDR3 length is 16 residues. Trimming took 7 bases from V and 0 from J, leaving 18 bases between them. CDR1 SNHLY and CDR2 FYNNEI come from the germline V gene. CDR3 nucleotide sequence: TGTGCCAGCAATCCCCTCTCCTTAGGGGTGAACACTGAAGCTTTCTTT. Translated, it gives CASNPLSLGVNTEAFF.

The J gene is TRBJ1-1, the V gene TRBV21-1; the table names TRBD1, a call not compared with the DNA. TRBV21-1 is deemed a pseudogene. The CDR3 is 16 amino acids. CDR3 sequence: CASSKGAPGWVTEAFF. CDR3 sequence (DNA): TGTGCCAGCAGCAAGGGGGCGCCGGGGTGGGTCACTGAAGCTTTCTTT.

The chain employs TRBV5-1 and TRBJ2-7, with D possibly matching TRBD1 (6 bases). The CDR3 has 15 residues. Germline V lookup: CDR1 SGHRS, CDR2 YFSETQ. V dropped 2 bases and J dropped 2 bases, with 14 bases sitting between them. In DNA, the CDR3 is TGCGCCAGCAGCTTTACTTTACAGGGAGCCTACGAGCAGTACTTC. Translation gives CASSFTLQGAYEQYF.

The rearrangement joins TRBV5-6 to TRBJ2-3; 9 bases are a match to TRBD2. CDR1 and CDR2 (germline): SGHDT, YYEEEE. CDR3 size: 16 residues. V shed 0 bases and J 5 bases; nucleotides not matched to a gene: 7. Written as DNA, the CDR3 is TGTGCCAGCAGCTTGGAGGCGGGGGGGCTCGGAGATACGCAGTATTTT. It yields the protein CASSLEAGGLGDTQYF.